These 28 T cell receptor beta chains share one sample of origin, sequenced in a study of blood T cell repertoires in COVID-19. The repertoire was sequenced with immunoSEQ multiplex PCR; TCRdb's copy has only in-frame clones and lacks some. The repertoire holds more than 350,000 clones, with about 89% as singletons. The sample taken for sequencing was peripheral blood. These receptors all come from a woman aged 30 to 39 with COVID-19, enrolled during active disease.

The gene calls are TRBV24-1 and TRBJ2-7; 9 bases line up with TRBD2. Germline trimming cut 8 bases from V and 0 bases from J; bases unmatched to any gene: 16. Germline V gene data show CDR1 as KGHDR and CDR2 as SFDVKD. The CDR3 has 18 amino acids. CDR3: CATIPGVAGVSSSYEQYF. In nucleotides, the CDR3 is TGTGCCACCATCCCGGGGGTAGCGGGAGTCTCGAGCTCCTACGAGCAGTACTTC.

The chain carries TRBV18 and TRBJ1-2, with 9 nucleotides matching TRBD1. Germline loops: CDR1 KGHSH, CDR2 LQKENI. V was pared by 1 base and J by 6 bases, with 6 bases of the junction left unmatched. This CDR3 contains 15 residues. The CDR3 protein is CASSPLGQGMNGYTF. The CDR3 nucleotides are TGTGCCAGCTCACCACTTGGACAGGGGATGAATGGCTACACCTTC. Variable domain in full (rest from reference TRBV18 and TRBJ1-2): NAGVMQNPRHLVRRRGQEARLRCSPMKGHSHVYWYRQLPEEGLKFMVYLQKENIIDESGMPKERFSAEFPKEGPSILRIQQVVRGDSAAYFCASSPLGQGMNGYTFGSGTRLTVV.

The CDR3 here is CASSPNSGSLNEQFF. The CDR3 bases are TGTGCCAGCTCACCTAATAGCGGGAGCCTGAATGAGCAGTTCTTC. This rearrangement joins TRBV18 to TRBJ2-1; TRBD2 aligns across 9 bases. The CDR3 covers 15 residues. Germline CDR1 is KGHSH and CDR2 is LQKENI. V gave up 3 bases and J gave up 7 bases; unmatched junction bases: 7.

The gene calls are TRBV18 and TRBJ2-7; D is unclear. This CDR3 comprises 14 residues. With 2 bases removed from V and 0 bases from J, the gap between germline ends came to 8 bases. Germline lookup yields CDR1 KGHSH and CDR2 LQKENI. This chain's CDR3 is CASSPSQVSYEQYF. CDR3 DNA sequence: TGTGCCAGCTCACCATCCCAGGTCTCCTACGAGCAGTACTTC.

This clone appeared once. The chain joins TRBV9 to TRBJ1-2; D gene uncertain. This CDR3 is 13 amino acids long. Trimming removed 0 bases from V and 4 bases from J, with 7 bases in between. Germline assignment: CDR1 SGDLS and CDR2 YYNGEE. The CDR3 DNA reads TGTGCCAGCAGCGTAGATGCGGGCTATGGCTACACCTTC. Its protein product is CASSVDAGYGYTF. Drawing the rest from reference TRBV9 and TRBJ1-2, the complete variable domain is DSGVTQTPKHLITATGQRVTLRCSPRSGDLSVYWYQQSLDQGLQFLIQYYNGEERAKGNILERFSAQQFPDLHSELNLSSLELGDSALYFCASSVDAGYGYTFGSGTRLTVV.

The rearrangement links TRBV28 to TRBJ1-2; D gene uncertain. V lost 5 bases, J lost 4 bases, and 11 bases lay in between. The germline V gene has CDR1 MDHEN and CDR2 SYDVKM. This CDR3 has 13 residues. CDR3 region: CASSRTEGYGYTF. The CDR3 region has the DNA TGTGCCAGCAGTCGAACAGAAGGCTATGGCTACACCTTC.

This clone appeared a single time. As DNA, the CDR3 is TGTGCCAGCTCCGAACAAGGACTACCGAACACCGGGGAGCTGTTTTTT. It specifies CASSEQGLPNTGELFF. The V and J genes are TRBV18 and TRBJ2-2; TRBD2 is a possible D gene (6 bases). Deletions cut 6 bases from V and 0 bases from J, with 14 bases between. The CDR3 loop spans 16 amino acids. Germline V lookup: CDR1 KGHSH, CDR2 LQKENI.

V and J are TRBV19 and TRBJ2-3; TRBD2 agrees at 8 bases. The CDR3 consists of 21 residues. Germline lookup yields CDR1 LNHDA and CDR2 SQIVND (reference sequence). V was clipped by 1 base and J by 6 bases; unmatched bases: 24. The CDR3 DNA is TGTGCCAGTAGTATAGGGGACGTCGGAATATCGGGAGGGCACTTGGACGATACGCAGTATTTT. Translated: CASSIGDVGISGGHLDDTQYF.

The chain combines TRBV5-1 with TRBJ2-2; the match to TRBD2 covers 13 bases. Looked up from germline, CDR1 is SGHRS and CDR2 is YFSETQ. This CDR3 contains 15 residues. J gave up 8 bases and V 4 bases, and 5 bases lay outside the gene matches. Written as DNA, the CDR3 is TGCGCCAGCAGCAAAGGGACTAGCGGGACTGGGGAGCTGTTTTTT. It translates to CASSKGTSGTGELFF.

This chain joins TRBV5-4 and TRBJ2-3; D possibly corresponds to TRBD2 (6 bases). V was pared by 0 bases and J by 5 bases, with 16 bases between. Germline CDR1 and CDR2: SGHNT and YYREEE (reference sequence). This CDR3 spans 16 amino acids. CDR3 in amino acids: CASSLVLTQGLDTQYF. The CDR3 coding sequence is TGTGCCAGCAGCTTGGTATTAACCCAGGGACTAGATACGCAGTATTTT.

This chain connects TRBV19 to TRBJ2-1; 13 bases agree with TRBD2. The CDR3 loop spans 16 amino acids. V lost 0 bases to trimming and J lost 7 bases; unmatched junction nucleotides: 3. The germline gives CDR1 LNHDA, CDR2 SQIVND (reference sequence). The chain's CDR3 is CASSIDGTSGANEQFF. CDR3 DNA sequence: TGTGCCAGTAGTATAGATGGGACTAGCGGGGCTAATGAGCAGTTCTTC.

The chain uses TRBV6-5 and TRBJ2-7; D not resolved. CDR1 is MNHEY and CDR2 is SVGAGI in the germline V gene. V was shortened by 2 bases and J by 0 bases, with 11 bases between the two germline ends. There are 15 residues in the CDR3. CDR3 region: CASSYPSRSSYEQYF. CDR3 in DNA: TGTGCCAGCAGTTACCCCTCCCGCAGCTCCTACGAGCAGTACTTC.

This sequence joins TRBV25-1 and TRBJ2-7; D uncertain. The length of the CDR3 is 11 residues. Germline V gene lookup returns CDR1 MGHDK and CDR2 SYGVNS. Deletions cut 3 bases from V and 3 bases from J, with 3 bases between. The CDR3 nucleotides read TGTGCCAGCAGTGACATCTACGAGCAGTACTTC. Its protein is CASSDIYEQYF.

The chain couples TRBV19 to TRBJ2-7; TRBD1 matches 9 bases. CDR1 and CDR2 from the germline V gene are LNHDA and SQIVND (reference sequence). J was trimmed by 3 bases and V by 4 bases; bases with no gene match: 4. The CDR3 totals 14 residues. CDR3 sequence reads: CASSSAGQGYEQYF. CDR3 nucleotides: TGTGCCAGTAGTAGTGCGGGACAGGGCTACGAGCAGTACTTC. Drawing the rest from reference TRBV19 and TRBJ2-7, the complete variable domain is DGGITQSPKYLFRKEGQNVTLSCEQNLNHDAMYWYRQDPGQGLRLIYYSQIVNDFQKGDIAEGYSVSREKKESFPLTVTSAQKNPTAFYLCASSSAGQGYEQYFGPGTRLTVT.

This clone was recorded once. The J gene is TRBJ2-7, the V gene TRBV2, with D maybe TRBD2 (5 bases). Germline loops: CDR1 SNHLY, CDR2 FYNNEI. Trimming shortened V by 3 bases and J by 8 bases, and 14 bases separated the two germline ends. This CDR3 is 13 amino acids long. In nucleotides, the CDR3 is TGTGCCAGCAGTGATGGGCAGGTAGCGAAGCAGTACTTC. Residues: CASSDGQVAKQYF.

The CDR3 region is CASSQDRTEAFF. The CDR3 region has the DNA TGTGCCAGCAGCCAAGATAGAACTGAAGCTTTCTTT. The chain uses TRBV4-2 and TRBJ1-1; D unclear. The CDR3 contains 12 residues. The germline CDR1 and CDR2 sequences are LGHNA and YNFKEQ. V was shortened by 0 bases and J by 5 bases, with 4 bases between the two germline ends.

This clone was seen only a few times. Other DNA sequences in the same sample also yield this CDR3. V and J are TRBV28 and TRBJ2-2; 10 positions agree with TRBD2. V shed 5 bases and J 1 base; nucleotides not matched to a gene: 4. In germline, CDR1 is MDHEN, CDR2 SYDVKM. The CDR3 spans 16 residues. CDR3 loop: CASSRTSGMNTGELFF. The CDR3 region has the DNA TGTGCCAGCAGTCGGACTAGCGGCATGAACACCGGGGAGCTGTTTTTT.

This chain joins TRBV27 and TRBJ2-2, with a possible D match to TRBD2 (6 bases). V lost 3 bases, J lost 3 bases, and 17 bases lay in between. The CDR3 is 17 residues long. Per germline, CDR1 MNHEY and CDR2 SMNVEV (reference sequence). CDR3: CASSFRTGTHYTGELFF. In nucleotides, the CDR3 is TGTGCCAGCAGTTTTAGGACCGGGACTCATTACACCGGGGAGCTGTTTTTT.

This clone was seen more than once but under ten times. The gene calls are TRBV4-2 and TRBJ2-6; no reliable D call. The CDR3 spans 16 residues. V was pared by 4 bases and J by 0 bases, with 10 bases between. Germline V CDR1 and CDR2: LGHNA, YNFKEQ. The CDR3 here is CASSPQVGSGANVLTF. DNA of the CDR3: TGTGCCAGCAGCCCCCAGGTGGGCTCTGGGGCCAACGTCCTGACTTTC.

The chain employs TRBV5-4 and TRBJ2-2; maybe TRBD2 (5 bases). This CDR3 has 16 residues. The germline gives CDR1 SGHNT, CDR2 YYREEE (reference sequence). Deletions cut 0 bases from V and 6 bases from J, with 15 bases between. CDR3 nucleotides: TGTGCCAGCAGCTTGGATTCGGGGAGTGGGGCCGGGGAGCTGTTTTTT. This codes for CASSLDSGSGAGELFF.

The V and J genes are TRBV15 and TRBJ2-5, with D possibly matching TRBD2 (6 bases). The V gene lost 5 bases and the J gene lost 5 bases, with 15 bases spanning the gap. The CDR3 runs to 14 residues. Germline V gene data show CDR1 as LNHNV and CDR2 as YYDKDF (reference sequence). The CDR3 DNA follows: TGTGCCACCAGCCACGGGACTCCGGGGGAGACCCAGTACTTC. Encoded protein: CATSHGTPGETQYF.

The J gene is TRBJ2-7, the V gene TRBV6-4; TRBD1 is a possible D gene (7 bases). V was shortened by 5 bases and J by 1 base, with 18 bases between the two germline ends. CDR1 and CDR2 from the germline V gene are MRHNA and SNTAGT. The CDR3 contains 16 residues. CDR3 sequence (DNA): TGTGCCAGCAGTCCCCAGGGGGGAGAGACTTCCTACGAGCAGTACTTC. It yields the protein CASSPQGGETSYEQYF.

The chain has TRBV30 and TRBJ2-3; D is perhaps TRBD2 (6 bases). Looked up from germline, CDR1 is GTSNPN and CDR2 is SVGIG (reference sequence). Trimming shortened V by 2 bases and J by 5 bases, and 20 bases separated the two germline ends. CDR3 length equals 16 residues. CDR3 nucleotides: TGTGCCTGGAGTCCGGAGACTAGGGGCGTGGGAGATACGCAGTATTTT. Its protein is CAWSPETRGVGDTQYF.

This clone was seen a few times. The chain combines TRBV5-6 with TRBJ2-4; 7 nucleotides align to TRBD1. The CDR3 length is 15 residues. Germline CDR1 and CDR2: SGHDT and YYEEEE. The junction had 5 bases not matched to a gene; V was cut back by 4 bases and J by 1 base. The CDR3: CASSPEGGAKNIQYF. The CDR3 coding sequence is TGTGCCAGCAGCCCGGAAGGGGGCGCCAAAAACATTCAGTACTTC. The whole variable domain, remainder taken from reference TRBV5-6 and TRBJ2-4, is DAGVTQSPTHLIKTRGQQVTLRCSPKSGHDTVSWYQQALGQGPQFIFQYYEEEERQRGNFPDRFSGHQFPNYSSELNVNALLLGDSALYLCASSPEGGAKNIQYFGAGTRLSVL.

The genes are TRBV27 and TRBJ1-4; D remains ambiguous. Germline CDR1 reads MNHEY; CDR2 reads SMNVEV (reference sequence). V was pared by 3 bases and J by 6 bases, with 17 bases between. This CDR3 has 16 amino acids. The CDR3 nucleotides are TGTGCCAGCAGTTTTCGCAGGACCCTAGCCTATGAAAAACTGTTTTTT. This sequence encodes CASSFRRTLAYEKLFF.

This clone was detected a few times. The chain recombines TRBV9 with TRBJ2-1; 13 nucleotides line up with TRBD2. This CDR3 has 16 residues. CDR1 and CDR2 (germline): SGDLS, YYNGEE. With V trimmed by 4 bases and J by 6 bases, 7 bases remained unmatched. The CDR3 coding sequence is TGTGCCAGCAGCCCCTCAGGACTAGCGGGAGCCAATGAGCAGTTCTTC. It encodes CASSPSGLAGANEQFF.

The J gene is TRBJ2-1, the V gene TRBV5-5; 10 bases align to TRBD1. The CDR3 totals 16 residues. V shed 0 bases, J shed 9 bases, and the junction held 9 bases outside the gene matches. Germline V gives CDR1 SGHKS, CDR2 YYEKEE (reference sequence). CDR3 bases: TGTGCCAGCAGCTTGGTTGGGACAGGGGAATTTACTGAGCAGTTCTTC. The encoded protein is CASSLVGTGEFTEQFF. The variable domain in full, completed from reference TRBV5-5 and TRBJ2-1, reads DAGVTQSPTHLIKTRGQQVTLRCSPISGHKSVSWYQQVLGQGPQFIFQYYEKEERGRGNFPDRFSARQFPNYSSELNVNALLLGDSALYLCASSLVGTGEFTEQFFGPGTRLTVL.

This chain joins TRBV7-3 and TRBJ2-2; no reliable D call. V lost 3 bases and J 6 bases, leaving 8 bases between the germline ends. The CDR3 is 13 residues long. CDR1 is SGHTA and CDR2 is FQGTGA in the germline V gene. The CDR3 protein is CASSFLLAGELFF. CDR3 bases: TGTGCCAGCAGCTTCCTATTAGCCGGGGAGCTGTTTTTT.